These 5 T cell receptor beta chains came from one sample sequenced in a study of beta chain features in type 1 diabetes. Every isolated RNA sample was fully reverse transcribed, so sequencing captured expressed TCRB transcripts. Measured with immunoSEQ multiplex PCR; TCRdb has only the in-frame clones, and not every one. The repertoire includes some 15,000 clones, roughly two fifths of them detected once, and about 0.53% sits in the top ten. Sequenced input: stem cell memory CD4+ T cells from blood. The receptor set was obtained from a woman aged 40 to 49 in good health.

CDR3 nucleotides: TGTGCCAGCTGGTTTCGAGCCGGGACAGGGGGCGAGCAGTACTTC. Protein: CASWFRAGTGGEQYF. The V and J genes are TRBV2 and TRBJ2-7; the match to TRBD1 covers 11 bases. The CDR3 sequence is 15 residues long. Germline V gives CDR1 SNHLY, CDR2 FYNNEI. J gave up 6 bases and V 8 bases, and 12 bases lay outside the gene matches. The complete variable domain, with remaining parts taken from reference TRBV2 and TRBJ2-7, reads EPEVTQTPSHQVTQMGQEVILRCVPISNHLYFYWYRQILGQKVEFLVSFYNNEISEKSEIFDDQFSVERPDGSNFTLKIRSTKLEDSAMYFCASWFRAGTGGEQYFGPGTRLTVT.

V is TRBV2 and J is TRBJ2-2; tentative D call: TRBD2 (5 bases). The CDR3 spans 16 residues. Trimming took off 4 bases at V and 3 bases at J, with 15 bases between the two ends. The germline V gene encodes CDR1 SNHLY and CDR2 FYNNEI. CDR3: CASSAISGTYTGELFF. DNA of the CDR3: TGTGCCAGCAGTGCTATAAGCGGAACCTACACCGGGGAGCTGTTTTTT. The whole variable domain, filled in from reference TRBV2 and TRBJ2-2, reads EPEVTQTPSHQVTQMGQEVILRCVPISNHLYFYWYRQILGQKVEFLVSFYNNEISEKSEIFDDQFSVERPDGSNFTLKIRSTKLEDSAMYFCASSAISGTYTGELFFGEGSRLTVL.

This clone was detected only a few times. CDR3 residues: CASSAPSGVGDTQYF. CDR3 DNA sequence: TGTGCCAGCAGCGCCCCTAGCGGGGTCGGAGATACGCAGTATTTT. The chain carries TRBV6-1 and TRBJ2-3; 9 bases align to TRBD2. Germline V gene sequence: CDR1 MNHNS, CDR2 SASEGT. J was trimmed by 5 bases and V by 6 bases; bases with no gene match: 9. The length of the CDR3 is 15 residues.

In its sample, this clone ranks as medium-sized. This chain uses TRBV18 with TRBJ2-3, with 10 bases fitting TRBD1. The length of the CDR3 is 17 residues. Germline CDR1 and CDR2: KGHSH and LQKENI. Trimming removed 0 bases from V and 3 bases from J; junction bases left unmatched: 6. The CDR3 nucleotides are TGTGCCAGCTCACCACCGACAGGGGGCTATGGGACAGATACGCAGTATTTT. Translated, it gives CASSPPTGGYGTDTQYF.

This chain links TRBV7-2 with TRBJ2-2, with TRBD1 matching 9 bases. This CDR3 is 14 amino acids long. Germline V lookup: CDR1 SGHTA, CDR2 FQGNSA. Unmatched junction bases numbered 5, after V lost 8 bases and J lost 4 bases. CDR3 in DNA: TGTGCCAGCCGCCGGACAGGGGCCACCGGGGAGCTGTTTTTT. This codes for CASRRTGATGELFF.